These 4 T cell receptor beta chains were sequenced from one sample in a study of T cells after yellow fever vaccination. TCRdb used MiXCR to reprocess the 5' RACE reads, holding one entry per CDR3 protein. Here the sample spans 55,000 or so distinct CDR3 sequences, about 6.6% being singletons. The source was CD8+ T cells not binding an NS4B(214-222) dextramer, sorted from PBMCs, collected roughly seven weeks after the first yellow fever vaccination. The receptor set was obtained from a man aged 18-30 years who received the YFV17D yellow fever vaccine.

In its sample, this clonotype was seen many times. The gene calls are TRBV5-1 and TRBJ1-1; 7 bases agree with TRBD1. Germline loops: CDR1 SGHRS, CDR2 YFSETQ. The trim removed 3 bases at V and 8 bases at J, leaving 13 bases unmatched. The CDR3 loop spans 15 amino acids. This chain's CDR3 is CASSWNQDRNIEAFF. The CDR3 DNA is TGCGCCAGCAGCTGGAACCAGGACAGGAATATCGAAGCTTTCTTT. Looking up the rest from reference TRBV5-1 and TRBJ1-1 gives the full variable domain: KAGVTQTPRYLIKTRGQQVTLSCSPISGHRSVSWYQQTPGQGLQFLFEYFSETQRNKGNFPGRFSGRQFSNSRSEMNVSTLELGDSALYLCASSWNQDRNIEAFFGQGTRLTVV.

This clonotype was recorded a few times. The V and J genes are TRBV20-1 and TRBJ1-5; possibly TRBD1 for D (5 bases). V dropped 6 bases and J dropped 0 bases, with 15 bases sitting between them. The germline CDR1 and CDR2 sequences are DFQATT and SNEGSKA (reference sequence). This CDR3 region has 15 residues. The CDR3 nucleotides are TGCAGTGCGACCCGGGACCGATATAGCAATCAGCCCCAGCATTTT. Translated: CSATRDRYSNQPQHF.

V is TRBV5-1 and J is TRBJ2-1, with 11 nucleotides matching TRBD2. Germline V gives CDR1 SGHRS, CDR2 YFSETQ. With V trimmed by 0 bases and J by 8 bases, 4 bases remained unmatched. The length of the CDR3 is 15 residues. CDR3 region: CASSLALAGGDEQFF. Written as DNA, the CDR3 is TGCGCCAGCAGCTTGGCGCTAGCGGGGGGAGATGAGCAGTTCTTC.

There are many counts of this clonotype. This rearrangement joins TRBV7-2 to TRBJ2-1; 10 bases line up with TRBD2. CDR3 length: 16 amino acids. Trimming removed 4 bases from V and 7 bases from J; junction bases left unmatched: 10. Germline V gene lookup returns CDR1 SGHTA and CDR2 FQGNSA. CDR3 coding DNA: TGTGCCAGCAGCTGGAGCGGGGGGGCCTCTGGAAATGAGCAGTTCTTC. Protein: CASSWSGGASGNEQFF.